This T cell receptor (beta chain) was identified during a study of identifying expanded T cells in peripheral blood. Study observations and caveats: Clone count variance between roughly 2-week samples rose with total template count. Differentially abundant clones: about 1.3 between replicates, 16.4 at roughly 2 weeks, approximately 19 at four.

TCRdb's copy holds only in-frame clones and misses some; the assay was immunoSEQ multiplex PCR. Here the sample spans around 90,000 clones, approximately 88% being singletons. About this clone: Its antigen is unidentified.

The CDR3 spans 16 residues. V lost 1 base and J lost 3, with 15 bases in between. Germline V lookup: CDR1 PRHDT, CDR2 FYEKMQ (reference sequence). Healthy donors had no documented immune events, such as infections, while sampled. This clonotype originated in a person aged 18 to 75 in good health. Sequencing input: blood. The chain has TRBV13 and TRBJ1-1; D perhaps matches TRBD1 (6 bases). CDR3 loop: CASSLEVQGRDTEAFF. For the CDR3, the DNA is TGTGCCAGCAGCTTAGAAGTCCAGGGGCGGGACACTGAAGCTTTCTTT.